This record concerns one TCR beta chain sequence. Patients in Seattle were enrolled during active infection, then followed longitudinally. The data originate from a study of blood T cell repertoires in COVID-19. Trimming cost V 5 bases and J 4 bases; bases outside gene matches: 3. The CDR3 extends over 13 amino acids. Germline assignment: CDR1 SGHTS and CDR2 YDEGEE. The repertoire was sequenced with immunoSEQ multiplex PCR; TCRdb's copy has only in-frame clones and lacks some. The table lists 350,000 or so clones, roughly 90% of them singletons. The specimen sequenced was peripheral blood. The source of this sequence is a woman in her sixties with COVID-19, enrolled during active disease. The V gene is TRBV5-8, the J gene TRBJ2-1; 7 nucleotides line up with TRBD1. In nucleotides, the CDR3 is TGTGCCAGCAGACAGGGGAATTACAATGAGCAGTTCTTC. Its translation: CASRQGNYNEQFF.